This T cell receptor (beta chain) was found in a study of T cells in localized non-small cell lung cancer. Study-wide points: Heterogeneity remains possible because sequencing was limited to only one tumor region. Highest T cell clonality was seen in uninvolved adjacent lung, surpassing that measured in tumor. Paired adjacent lung recovered a median around 59 of the top 100 tumor clones. Blood T cell density predicted longer survival; adjacent-lung clonality, shorter.

To note about this clone: Antigen specificity is unknown.

Generated by immunoSEQ multiplex PCR, the TCRdb table keeps only in-frame clones and is missing some. The sample gives 90,000 or so clones, approximately 88% of which show up once; around 16% is in the top ten. Trimming pared 6 bases from V and 7 bases from J, leaving 15 bases between. Germline-derived CDR1 and CDR2 are MDHEN and SYDVKM. This CDR3 has 14 amino acids. This receptor was obtained from a man aged 40-75 years with stage I squamous cell lung carcinoma. The sample here was peripheral blood, taken before any cancer treatment. The rearrangement links TRBV28 to TRBJ1-4; possibly TRBD1 for D (6 bases). The CDR3 DNA reads TGTGCCAGCAGCCAACCAGGGGTTGTTGAAAAACTGTTTTTT. Protein sequence: CASSQPGVVEKLFF. Using reference TRBV28 and TRBJ1-4 for the parts outside the CDR3, the full variable domain is DVKVTQSSRYLVKRTGEKVFLECVQDMDHENMFWYRQDPGLGLRLIYFSYDVKMKEKGDIPEGYSVSREKKERFSLILESASTNQTSMYLCASSQPGVVEKLFFGSGTQLSVL.